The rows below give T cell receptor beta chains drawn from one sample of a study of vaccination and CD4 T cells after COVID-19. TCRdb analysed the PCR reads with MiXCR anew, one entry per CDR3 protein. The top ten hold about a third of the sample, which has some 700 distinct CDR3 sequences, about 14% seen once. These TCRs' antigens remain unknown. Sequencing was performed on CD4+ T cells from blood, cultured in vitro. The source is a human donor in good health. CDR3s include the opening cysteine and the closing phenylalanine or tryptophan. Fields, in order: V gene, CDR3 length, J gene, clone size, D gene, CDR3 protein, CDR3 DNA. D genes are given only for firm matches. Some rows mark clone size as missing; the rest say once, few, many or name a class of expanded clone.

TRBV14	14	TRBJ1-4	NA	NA	CASSQADWREKLFF	TGTGCCAGCAGCCAAGCGGACTGGAGAGAAAAACTGTTTTTT
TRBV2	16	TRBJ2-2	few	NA	CASSGDHRANTGELFF	TGTGCCAGCAGTGGCGACCACCGAGCCAACACCGGGGAGCTGTTTTTT
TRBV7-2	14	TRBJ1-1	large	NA	CASSSLQGYTEAFF	TGTGCCAGCAGCTCCCTCCAGGGTTACACTGAAGCTTTCTTT
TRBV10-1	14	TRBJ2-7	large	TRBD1	CASSGWTGGDEQYF	TGCGCCAGCAGTGGATGGACAGGGGGCGACGAGCAGTACTTC
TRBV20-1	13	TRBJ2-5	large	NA	CSAKPAPQETQYF	TGCAGTGCCAAGCCGGCTCCCCAAGAGACCCAGTACTTC
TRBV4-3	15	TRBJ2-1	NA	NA	CASSQDWGRNNEQFF	TGCGCCAGCAGCCAAGATTGGGGTAGGAACAATGAGCAGTTCTTC
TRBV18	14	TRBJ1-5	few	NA	CASSPAQGNQPQHF	TGTGCCAGCTCACCAGCGCAGGGAAATCAGCCCCAGCATTTT
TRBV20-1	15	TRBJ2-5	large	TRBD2	CSARDASGDQETQYF	TGCAGTGCTAGAGACGCTAGCGGAGACCAAGAGACCCAGTACTTC
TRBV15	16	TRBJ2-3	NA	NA	CATSRDEAASWATQYF	TGTGCCACCAGCAGAGATGAGGCTGCCTCATGGGCGACGCAGTATTTT
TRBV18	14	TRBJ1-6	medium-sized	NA	CASSQTGGNSPLHF	TGTGCCAGCTCCCAGACAGGTGGTAATTCACCCCTCCACTTT
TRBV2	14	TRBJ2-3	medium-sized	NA	CASRLAFSTDTQYF	TGTGCCAGCAGGCTCGCTTTCTCCACAGATACGCAGTATTTT
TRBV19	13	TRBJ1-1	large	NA	CASTGSWNTEAFF	TGTGCCAGTACGGGGTCTTGGAACACTGAAGCTTTCTTT
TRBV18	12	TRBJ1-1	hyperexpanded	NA	CASSQLTTEAFF	TGTGCCAGCTCACAGCTGACCACTGAAGCTTTCTTT
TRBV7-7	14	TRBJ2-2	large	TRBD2	CASSLERGVGELFF	TGTGCCAGCAGCTTAGAGCGGGGGGTCGGGGAGCTGTTTTTT
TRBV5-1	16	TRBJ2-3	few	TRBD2	CASSQIAGGPSDTQYF	TGCGCCAGCAGCCAGATAGCGGGGGGGCCTTCAGATACGCAGTATTTT
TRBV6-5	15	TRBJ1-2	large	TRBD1	CASSSTGTGFYGYTF	TGTGCCAGCAGTTCCACCGGGACAGGGTTTTATGGCTACACCTTC
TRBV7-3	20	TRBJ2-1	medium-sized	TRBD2	CASRKGQGLAGESSYNEQFF	TGTGCCAGCAGGAAAGGACAGGGACTAGCGGGGGAAAGCTCCTACAATGAGCAGTTCTTC
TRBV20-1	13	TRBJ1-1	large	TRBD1	CRVGRTGGREAFF	TGCAGGGTTGGACGGACAGGCGGACGTGAAGCTTTCTTT
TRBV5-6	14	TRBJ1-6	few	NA	CASSLKQGGSPLHF	TGTGCCAGCAGCTTGAAACAGGGCGGGTCACCCCTCCACTTT
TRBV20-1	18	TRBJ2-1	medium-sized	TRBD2	CSARPGLAGGSFYNEQFF	TGCAGTGCACGGCCCGGACTAGCGGGGGGGTCGTTCTACAATGAGCAGTTCTTC
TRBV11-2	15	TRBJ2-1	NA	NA	CASSLDRGSYNEQFF	TGTGCCAGCAGCTTAGACCGGGGCTCCTACAATGAGCAGTTCTTC
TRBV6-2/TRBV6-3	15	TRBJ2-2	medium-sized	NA	CASSWWASGTGELFF	TGTGCCAGCAGTTGGTGGGCTTCGGGCACCGGGGAGCTGTTTTTT
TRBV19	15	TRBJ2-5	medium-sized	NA	CASTTRRAGGETQYF	TGTGCCAGTACGACCCGGAGGGCCGGAGGAGAGACCCAGTACTTC
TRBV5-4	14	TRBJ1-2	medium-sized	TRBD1	CASSFFDRGYGYTF	TGTGCCAGCAGTTTCTTCGACAGGGGCTATGGCTACACCTTC
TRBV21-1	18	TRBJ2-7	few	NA	CASSKGDRLAESSYEQYF	TGTGCCAGCAGCAAAGGGGATAGACTAGCGGAAAGCTCCTACGAGCAGTACTTC
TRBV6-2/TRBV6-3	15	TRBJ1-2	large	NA	CASSRLQGSSGGYTF	TGTGCCAGCAGTAGACTCCAGGGTTCCAGTGGCGGCTACACCTTC
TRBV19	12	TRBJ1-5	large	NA	CASSIYGQPQHF	TGTGCCAGTAGTATCTACGGTCAGCCCCAGCATTTT
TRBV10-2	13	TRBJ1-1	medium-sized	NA	CASRRGEGAEAFF	TGCGCCAGCAGGAGAGGGGAGGGGGCTGAAGCTTTCTTT
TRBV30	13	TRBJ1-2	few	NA	CAWDLGLSEGYTF	TGTGCCTGGGACCTCGGGTTATCCGAGGGCTACACCTTC
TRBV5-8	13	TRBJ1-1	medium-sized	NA	CASSFSGFTEAFF	TGTGCCAGCAGCTTCTCAGGGTTCACTGAAGCTTTCTTT
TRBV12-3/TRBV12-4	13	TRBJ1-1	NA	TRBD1	CASRGQEATEAFF	TGTGCCAGCAGGGGACAGGAGGCTACTGAAGCTTTCTTT
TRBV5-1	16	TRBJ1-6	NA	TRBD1	CASSLDGQGNNSPLHF	TGCGCCAGCAGCTTGGATGGACAGGGGAATAATTCACCCCTCCACTTT
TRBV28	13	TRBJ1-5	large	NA	CASILGADQPQHF	TGTGCCAGCATCCTGGGGGCGGATCAGCCCCAGCATTTT
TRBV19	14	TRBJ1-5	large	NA	CASSVWGRNQPQHF	TGTGCCAGTAGTGTATGGGGCAGAAATCAGCCCCAGCATTTT
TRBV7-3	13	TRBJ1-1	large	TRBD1	CASSLGTGTEAFF	TGTGCCAGCAGCTTAGGGACAGGCACTGAAGCTTTCTTT
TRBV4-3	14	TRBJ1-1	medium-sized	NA	CASSQEPMNTEAFF	TGCGCCAGCAGCCAAGAACCCATGAACACTGAAGCTTTCTTT
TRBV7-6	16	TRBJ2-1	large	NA	CASSFLGGSPVNEQFF	TGTGCCAGCAGCTTCCTAGGGGGGTCACCGGTCAATGAGCAGTTCTTC
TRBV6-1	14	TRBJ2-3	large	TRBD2	CASTQRGGSDTQYF	TGTGCCAGCACCCAGCGGGGGGGATCAGATACGCAGTATTTT
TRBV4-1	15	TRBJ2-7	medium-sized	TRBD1	CASSRQQGYSYEQYF	TGCGCCAGCAGCCGGCAACAGGGGTACTCCTACGAGCAGTACTTC
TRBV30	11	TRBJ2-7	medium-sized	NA	CAWSARNEQYF	TGTGCCTGGAGTGCCCGAAACGAGCAGTACTTC
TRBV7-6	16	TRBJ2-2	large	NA	CASSLFRDRDTGELFF	TGTGCCAGCAGCTTATTTCGGGATCGGGACACCGGGGAGCTGTTTTTT
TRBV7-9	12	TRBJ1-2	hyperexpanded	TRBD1	CASSWTGYGYTF	TGTGCCAGCAGCTGGACAGGCTATGGCTACACCTTC
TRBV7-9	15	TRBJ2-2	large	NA	CASSLGASRPGELFF	TGTGCCAGCAGCTTAGGAGCGTCCAGGCCCGGGGAGCTGTTTTTT
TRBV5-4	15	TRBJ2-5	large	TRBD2	CASSLVLAGQETQYF	TGTGCCAGCAGCTTGGTTCTAGCGGGTCAAGAGACCCAGTACTTC
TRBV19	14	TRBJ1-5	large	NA	CASSIDRGNQPQHF	TGTGCCAGTAGTATAGACAGGGGTAATCAGCCCCAGCATTTT
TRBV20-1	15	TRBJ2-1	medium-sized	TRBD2	CSAGPGLESYNEQFF	TGCAGTGCGGGACCGGGACTAGAGTCCTACAATGAGCAGTTCTTC
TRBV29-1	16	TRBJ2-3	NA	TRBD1	CSATGSRGLGTDTQYF	TGCAGCGCGACAGGGTCCAGGGGGCTCGGCACAGATACGCAGTATTTT
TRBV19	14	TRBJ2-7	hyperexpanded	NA	CASSIPGTHYEQYF	TGTGCCAGTAGCATCCCCGGGACCCACTACGAGCAGTACTTC
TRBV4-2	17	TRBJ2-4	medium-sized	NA	CASSQGGGGPHGNIQYF	TGTGCCAGCAGCCAAGGGGGAGGGGGGCCCCACGGGAACATTCAGTACTTC
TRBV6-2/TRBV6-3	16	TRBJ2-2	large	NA	CASSPRGRANTGELFF	TGTGCCAGCAGCCCTCGGGGCAGGGCGAACACCGGGGAGCTGTTTTTT
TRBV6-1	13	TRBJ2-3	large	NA	CASSQVITDTQYF	TGTGCCAGCAGCCAGGTTATCACAGATACGCAGTATTTT
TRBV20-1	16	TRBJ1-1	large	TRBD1	CSARLAGQGGNTEAFF	TGCAGTGCTAGATTGGCGGGACAGGGGGGAAACACTGAAGCTTTCTTT
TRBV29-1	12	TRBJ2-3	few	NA	CSVEDYTDTQYF	TGCAGCGTTGAGGACTACACAGATACGCAGTATTTT
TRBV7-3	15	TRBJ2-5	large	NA	CASSLSLGGGETQYF	TGTGCCAGCAGCTTATCTCTTGGGGGGGGCGAGACCCAGTACTTC
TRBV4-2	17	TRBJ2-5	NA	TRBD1	CASSHDWDRGLRGTQYF	TGTGCCAGCAGCCATGACTGGGACAGGGGCCTCCGAGGGACCCAGTACTTC
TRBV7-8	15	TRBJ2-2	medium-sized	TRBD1	CASSLGTGSTGELFF	TGTGCCAGCAGCTTAGGGACAGGGAGCACCGGGGAGCTGTTTTTT